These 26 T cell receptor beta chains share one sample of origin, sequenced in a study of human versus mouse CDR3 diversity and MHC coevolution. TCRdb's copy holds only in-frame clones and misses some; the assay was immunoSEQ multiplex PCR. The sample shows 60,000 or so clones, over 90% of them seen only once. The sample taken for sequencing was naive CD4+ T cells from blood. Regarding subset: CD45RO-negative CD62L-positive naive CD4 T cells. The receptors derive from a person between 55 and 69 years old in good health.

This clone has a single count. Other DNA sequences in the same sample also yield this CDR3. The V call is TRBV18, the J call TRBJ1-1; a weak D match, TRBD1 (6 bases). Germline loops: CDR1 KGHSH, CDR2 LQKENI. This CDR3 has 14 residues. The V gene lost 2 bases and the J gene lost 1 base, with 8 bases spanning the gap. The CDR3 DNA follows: TGTGCCAGCTCACCAGGACAGCGGAACACTGAAGCTTTCTTT. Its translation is CASSPGQRNTEAFF.

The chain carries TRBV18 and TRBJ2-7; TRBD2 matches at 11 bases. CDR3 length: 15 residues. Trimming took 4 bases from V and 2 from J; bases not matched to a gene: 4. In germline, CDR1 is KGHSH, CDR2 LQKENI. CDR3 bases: TGTGCCAGCTCACGAGAGACTAGCGGGACCTACGAGCAGTACTTC. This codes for CASSRETSGTYEQYF.

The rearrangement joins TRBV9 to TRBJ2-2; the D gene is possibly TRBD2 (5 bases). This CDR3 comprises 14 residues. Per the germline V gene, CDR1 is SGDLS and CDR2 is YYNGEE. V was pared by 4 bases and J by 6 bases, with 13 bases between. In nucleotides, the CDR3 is TGTGCCAGCAGCTTCCTGAGGGTTTCCGGGGAGCTGTTTTTT. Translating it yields CASSFLRVSGELFF.

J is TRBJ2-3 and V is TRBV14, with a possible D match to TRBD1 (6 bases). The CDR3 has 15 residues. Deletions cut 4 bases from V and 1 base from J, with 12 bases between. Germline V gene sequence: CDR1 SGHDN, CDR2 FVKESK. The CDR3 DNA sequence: TGTGCCAGCAGCCCAAACGCAGGGGGCACAGATACGCAGTATTTT. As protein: CASSPNAGGTDTQYF.

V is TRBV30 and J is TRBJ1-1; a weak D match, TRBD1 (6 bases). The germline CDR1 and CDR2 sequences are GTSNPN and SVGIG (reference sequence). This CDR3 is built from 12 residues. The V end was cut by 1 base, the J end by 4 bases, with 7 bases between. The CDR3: CAWSEQGTEAFF. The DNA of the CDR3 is TGTGCCTGGAGTGAACAGGGCACTGAAGCTTTCTTT.

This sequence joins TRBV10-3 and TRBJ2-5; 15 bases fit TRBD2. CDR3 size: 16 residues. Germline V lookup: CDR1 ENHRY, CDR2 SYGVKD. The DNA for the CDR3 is TGTGCGACCTCCGGACTAGCGGGAGGGGGTCAAGAGACCCAGTACTTC. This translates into CATSGLAGGGQETQYF.

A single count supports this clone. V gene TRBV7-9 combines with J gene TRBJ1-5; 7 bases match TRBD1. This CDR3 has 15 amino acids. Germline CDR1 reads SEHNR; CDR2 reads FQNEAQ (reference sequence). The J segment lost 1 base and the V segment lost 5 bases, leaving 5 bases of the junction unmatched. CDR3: CASSLSGGSNQPQHF. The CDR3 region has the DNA TGTGCCAGCAGCCTCTCAGGGGGGAGCAATCAGCCCCAGCATTTT.

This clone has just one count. CDR3 coding DNA: TGCGCCAGCAGCTTGTTTGGAGCGGACAATGAGCAGTTCTTC. Amino acid sequence: CASSLFGADNEQFF. The chain joins TRBV5-1 to TRBJ2-1; TRBD2 might be the D (5 bases). The CDR3 runs to 14 residues. Germline CDR1 and CDR2: SGHRS and YFSETQ. Trimming cost V 1 base and J 5 bases, with 10 bases left between them.

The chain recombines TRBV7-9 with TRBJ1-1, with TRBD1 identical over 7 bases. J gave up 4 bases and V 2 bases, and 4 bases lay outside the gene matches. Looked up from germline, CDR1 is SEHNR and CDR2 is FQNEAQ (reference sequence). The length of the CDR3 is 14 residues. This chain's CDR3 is CASSLMDRSTEAFF. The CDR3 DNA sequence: TGTGCCAGCAGCTTAATGGACAGGTCCACTGAAGCTTTCTTT.

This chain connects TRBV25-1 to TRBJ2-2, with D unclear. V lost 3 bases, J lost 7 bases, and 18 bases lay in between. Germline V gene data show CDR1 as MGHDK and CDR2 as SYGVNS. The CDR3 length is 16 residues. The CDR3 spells CASSDHKQFKVGELFF. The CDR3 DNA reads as TGTGCCAGCAGTGACCACAAACAGTTCAAGGTCGGGGAGCTGTTTTTT.

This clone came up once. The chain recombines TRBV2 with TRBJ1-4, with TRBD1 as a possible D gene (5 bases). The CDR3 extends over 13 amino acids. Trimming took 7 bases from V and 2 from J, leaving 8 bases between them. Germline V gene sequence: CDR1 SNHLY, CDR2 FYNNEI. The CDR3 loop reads CASKGLTNEKLFF. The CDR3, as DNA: TGTGCCAGCAAGGGGCTGACTAATGAAAAACTGTTTTTT.

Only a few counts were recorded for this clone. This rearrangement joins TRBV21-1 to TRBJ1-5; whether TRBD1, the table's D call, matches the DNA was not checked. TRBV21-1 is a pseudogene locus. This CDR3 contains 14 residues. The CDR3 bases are TGTGCCAGCAGGACAGGGGGCAGCAATCAGCCCCAGCATTTT. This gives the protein CASRTGGSNQPQHF.

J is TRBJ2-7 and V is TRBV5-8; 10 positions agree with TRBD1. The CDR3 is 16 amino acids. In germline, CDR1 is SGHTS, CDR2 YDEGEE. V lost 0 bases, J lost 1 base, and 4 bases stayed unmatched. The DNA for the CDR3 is TGTGCCAGCAGCTTGGCCGGGACAGGGGCTTCCTACGAGCAGTACTTC. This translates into CASSLAGTGASYEQYF.

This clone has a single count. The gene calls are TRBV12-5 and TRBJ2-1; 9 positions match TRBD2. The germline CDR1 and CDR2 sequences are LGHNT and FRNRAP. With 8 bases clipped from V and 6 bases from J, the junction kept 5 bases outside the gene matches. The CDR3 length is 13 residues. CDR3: CASSLAGFNEQFF. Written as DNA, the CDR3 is TGTGCTAGTTCCCTAGCGGGGTTCAATGAGCAGTTCTTC.

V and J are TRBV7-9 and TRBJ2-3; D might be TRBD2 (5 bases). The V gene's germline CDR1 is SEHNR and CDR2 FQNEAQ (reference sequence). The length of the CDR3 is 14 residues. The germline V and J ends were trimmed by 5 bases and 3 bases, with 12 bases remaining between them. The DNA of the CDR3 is TGTGCCAGCAGCGTCGGGGTGGGGACAGATACGCAGTATTTT. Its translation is CASSVGVGTDTQYF.

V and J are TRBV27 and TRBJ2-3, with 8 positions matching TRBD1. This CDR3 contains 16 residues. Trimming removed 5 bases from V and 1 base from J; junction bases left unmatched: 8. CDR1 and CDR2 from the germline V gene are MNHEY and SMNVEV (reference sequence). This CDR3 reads CASSPVDRAGTDTQYF. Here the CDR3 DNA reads TGTGCCAGCAGTCCCGTGGACAGGGCAGGCACAGATACGCAGTATTTT.

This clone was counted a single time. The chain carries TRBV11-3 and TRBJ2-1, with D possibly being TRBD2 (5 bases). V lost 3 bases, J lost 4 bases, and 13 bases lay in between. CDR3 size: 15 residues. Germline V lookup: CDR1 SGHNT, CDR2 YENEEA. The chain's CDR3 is CASSFVLAAYNEQFF. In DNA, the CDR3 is TGTGCCAGCAGCTTCGTCCTAGCAGCTTACAATGAGCAGTTCTTC.

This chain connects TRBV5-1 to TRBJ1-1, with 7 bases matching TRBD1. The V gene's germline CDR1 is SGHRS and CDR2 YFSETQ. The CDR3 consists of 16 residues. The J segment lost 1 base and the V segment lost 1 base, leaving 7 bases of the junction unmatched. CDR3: CASSLTPGTENTEAFF. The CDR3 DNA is TGCGCCAGCAGCTTGACCCCCGGGACAGAGAACACTGAAGCTTTCTTT.

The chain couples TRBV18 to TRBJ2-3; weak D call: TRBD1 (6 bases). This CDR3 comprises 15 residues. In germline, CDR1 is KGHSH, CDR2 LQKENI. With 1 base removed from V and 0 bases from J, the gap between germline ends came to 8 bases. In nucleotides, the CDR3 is TGTGCCAGCTCACCACGGACAGCTAGCACAGATACGCAGTATTTT. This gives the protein CASSPRTASTDTQYF. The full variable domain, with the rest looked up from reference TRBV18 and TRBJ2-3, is NAGVMQNPRHLVRRRGQEARLRCSPMKGHSHVYWYRQLPEEGLKFMVYLQKENIIDESGMPKERFSAEFPKEGPSILRIQQVVRGDSAAYFCASSPRTASTDTQYFGPGTRLTVL.

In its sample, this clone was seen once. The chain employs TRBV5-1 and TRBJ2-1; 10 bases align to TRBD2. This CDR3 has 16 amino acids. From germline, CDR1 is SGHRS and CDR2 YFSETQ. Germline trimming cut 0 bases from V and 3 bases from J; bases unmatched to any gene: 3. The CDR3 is CASSLGSSGSYNEQFF. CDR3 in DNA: TGCGCCAGCAGCTTGGGTTCTAGCGGGAGCTACAATGAGCAGTTCTTC.

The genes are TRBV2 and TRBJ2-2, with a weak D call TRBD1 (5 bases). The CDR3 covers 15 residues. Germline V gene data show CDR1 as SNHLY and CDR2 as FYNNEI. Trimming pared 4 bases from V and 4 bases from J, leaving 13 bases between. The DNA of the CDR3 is TGTGCCAGCAGTGTTCAGGGTATCTTCACCGGGGAGCTGTTTTTT. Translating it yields CASSVQGIFTGELFF. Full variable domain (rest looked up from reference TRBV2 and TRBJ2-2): EPEVTQTPSHQVTQMGQEVILRCVPISNHLYFYWYRQILGQKVEFLVSFYNNEISEKSEIFDDQFSVERPDGSNFTLKIRSTKLEDSAMYFCASSVQGIFTGELFFGEGSRLTVL.

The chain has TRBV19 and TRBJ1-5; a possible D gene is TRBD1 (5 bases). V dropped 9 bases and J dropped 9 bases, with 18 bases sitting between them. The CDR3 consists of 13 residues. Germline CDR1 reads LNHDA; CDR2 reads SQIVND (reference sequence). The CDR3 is CASQTQAGLPQHF. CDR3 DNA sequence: TGTGCCAGCCAGACGCAAGCAGGGTTGCCCCAGCATTTT.

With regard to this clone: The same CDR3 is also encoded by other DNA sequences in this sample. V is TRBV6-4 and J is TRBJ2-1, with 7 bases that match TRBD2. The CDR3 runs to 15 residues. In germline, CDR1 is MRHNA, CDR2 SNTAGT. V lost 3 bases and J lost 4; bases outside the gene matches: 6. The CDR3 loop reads CASSESLAEYNEQFF. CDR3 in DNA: TGTGCCAGCAGTGAGAGCCTAGCGGAATACAATGAGCAGTTCTTC.

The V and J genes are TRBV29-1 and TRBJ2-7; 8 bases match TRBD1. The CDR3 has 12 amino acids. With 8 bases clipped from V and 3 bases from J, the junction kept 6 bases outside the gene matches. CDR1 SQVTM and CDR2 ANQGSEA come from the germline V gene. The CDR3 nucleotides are TGCAGCACCCGGGACAGGTTCTACGAGCAGTACTTC. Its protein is CSTRDRFYEQYF.

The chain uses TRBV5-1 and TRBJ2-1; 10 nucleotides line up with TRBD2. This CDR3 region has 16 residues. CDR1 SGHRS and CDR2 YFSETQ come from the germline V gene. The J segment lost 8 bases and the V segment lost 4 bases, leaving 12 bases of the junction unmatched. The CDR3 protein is CASSPGGLAGVYEQFF. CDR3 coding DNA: TGCGCCAGCAGCCCTGGTGGTCTAGCGGGAGTCTATGAGCAGTTCTTC.

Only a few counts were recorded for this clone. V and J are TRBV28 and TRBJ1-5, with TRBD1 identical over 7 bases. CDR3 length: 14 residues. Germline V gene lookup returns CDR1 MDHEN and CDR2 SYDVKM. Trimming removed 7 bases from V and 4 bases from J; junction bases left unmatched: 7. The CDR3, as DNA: TGTGCCAGCAAGGAGACAGGGAGAAATCAGCCCCAGCATTTT. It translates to CASKETGRNQPQHF.